These T cell receptor beta chains were read from a single sample in a study of beta chain features in type 1 diabetes. Profiled with immunoSEQ multiplex PCR; TCRdb holds only in-frame clones, not every one. The sample gives under 250,000 clones, 11% to 15% of which show up once; approximately 0.021% is in the top ten. Sequencing used naive CD4+ T cells from blood. All receptors derive from a man aged 25 to 45 with type 1 diabetes. The CDR3 runs from the conserved cysteine through the conserved F or W. A D gene is named only where the DNA matches it firmly. Clone sizes are given selectively: once, few, many, or a class where the clone is expanded.

TRBJ2-7 TRBD2 TRBV6-5 - TGTGCCAGCAGTCCGTGGACTAGCAGCTACGAGCAGTACTTC CASSPWTSSYEQYF
TRBJ2-1 TRBD2 TRBV5-4 few TGTGCCAGCAGCCATAGCGGGGCCTATTCCTACAATGAGCAGTTCTTC CASSHSGAYSYNEQFF
TRBJ2-3 - TRBV7-9 few TGTGCCAGCAGCTTACACCGCGGACTACTAACAGATACGCAGTATTTT CASSLHRGLLTDTQYF
TRBJ2-5 TRBD2 TRBV18 few TGTGCCAGCTCATCGGGACTACAAGAGACCCAGTACTTC CASSSGLQETQYF
TRBJ2-7 - TRBV5-6 few TGTGCCAGCAGTCGGGGGAATGAGCAGTACTTC CASSRGNEQYF
TRBJ2-7 TRBD1 TRBV28 few TGTGCCAGCAGTCCCCCCGGGACAGGGAACAAGTACTTC CASSPPGTGNKYF
TRBJ1-1 - TRBV6-5 few TGTGCCAGCAGTTACACCGAGGGGGTCGGGGCTTTCTTT CASSYTEGVGAFF
TRBJ1-4 - TRBV5-6 - TGTGCCAGCACCCGACAGTTTAATGAAAAACTGTTTTTT CASTRQFNEKLFF
TRBJ2-2 - TRBV6-4 - TGTGCCAGCAGTGACATCGCGGACACCGGGGAGCTGTTTTTT CASSDIADTGELFF
TRBJ2-3 - TRBV7-8 - TGTGCCAGCAGCTTCACTAGAGATACGCAGTATTTT CASSFTRDTQYF
TRBJ1-2 TRBD1 TRBV7-2 few TGTGCCAGCAGCTTTCAGGGGGCAGGAGACTATGGCTACACCTTC CASSFQGAGDYGYTF
TRBJ1-1 - TRBV30 few TGTGCCTGGAGTCCGCCCAGGGGCGAATATACTGAAGCTTTCTTT CAWSPPRGEYTEAFF
TRBJ2-7 - TRBV6-6 - TGTGCCAGCATGCGGCACCTATCCTACGAGCAGTACTTC CASMRHLSYEQYF
TRBJ2-5 TRBD1 TRBV5-1 - TGCGCCAGCAGCTTGGGACAGGGGAAGACCCAAGAGACCCAGTACTTC CASSLGQGKTQETQYF
TRBJ2-7 TRBD2 TRBV7-9 few TGTGCCAGCAGCTTAGTTTCAAGCGGGACCTCCTACGAGCAGTACTTC CASSLVSSGTSYEQYF
TRBJ2-7 - TRBV5-1 - TGCGCCAGCAGCTTGGTCGGGACAAACTACGAGCAGTACTTC CASSLVGTNYEQYF
TRBJ1-5 - TRBV7-2 few TGTGCCAGCAGCTTAGTCGCACCAGATCAGCCCCAGCATTTT CASSLVAPDQPQHF
TRBJ1-1 - TRBV30 few TGTGCCTGGAGTTTGGAGGATGGCACTGAAGCTTTCTTT CAWSLEDGTEAFF
TRBJ2-2 - TRBV5-1 - TGCGCCAGCAGCTTACTAGAGGCGAACACCGGGGAGCTGTTTTTT CASSLLEANTGELFF
TRBJ2-1 TRBD2 TRBV7-8 few TGTGCCAGCAGCCTTAGCGGGAGTCCCTACAATGAGCAGTTCTTC CASSLSGSPYNEQFF
TRBJ1-6 - TRBV19 few TGTGCCAGTAAATTCACTAGGCAAGAGGCTGATTCACCCCTCCACTTT CASKFTRQEADSPLHF
TRBJ2-1 - TRBV19 - TGTGCCACCGCAATCCTAGGGGTTGAGCAGTTCTTC CATAILGVEQFF
TRBJ2-1 - TRBV7-2 few TGTGCCAGCAGCTTAGTTGCCAGTGTCTCCTACAATGAGCAGTTCTTC CASSLVASVSYNEQFF
TRBJ1-1 TRBD1 TRBV30 - TGTGCCTGGGAACCCCCCGACAGGGGCACTGAAGCTTTCTTT CAWEPPDRGTEAFF
TRBJ2-7 - TRBV7-8 few TGTGCCAGCAGCTTAGCGGGACAACCCTACGAGCAGTACTTC CASSLAGQPYEQYF
TRBJ2-1 TRBD2 TRBV4-1 few TGCGCCAGCAGCCAAGGGGGCTTTAGCGGGGGGATTTACAATGAGCAGTTCTTC CASSQGGFSGGIYNEQFF
TRBJ1-2 TRBD1 TRBV7-2 few TGTGCCAGCAGCCTTTCAAGCGGGACAGGGGATGGCTACACCTTC CASSLSSGTGDGYTF